This T cell receptor beta chain was recovered during a study of OX40 agonist ivuxolimab in advanced cancers. Broadly, across the study: Ivuxolimab was an agonistic, fully human IgG2 monoclonal antibody directed against OX40 (CD134), a costimulatory receptor. Intravenous ivuxolimab was administered to patients every 2 weeks at six dose levels: 0.01, 0.1, 0.3, 1.5, 3 and 10 mg/kg. Among the approximately 50 dose-escalation patients, some 19 had hepatocellular carcinoma, roughly 15 melanoma, 9 renal cell carcinoma and 9 head and neck cancer. A male proportion of under 85% and a mean age of around 60 years, ranging from about 20 to 80, were recorded for the dose-escalation cohort. Prior anti-PD-1, anti-PD-L1 or anti-CTLA-4 therapy was permitted, and 30% to 50% of dose-escalation patients had received checkpoint inhibitors. Partial responses occurred in three dose-escalation patients, of whom one had hepatocellular carcinoma and two had cutaneous melanoma. The purpose of peripheral TCRbeta sequencing was to test whether ivuxolimab changed TCR sequence diversity and led to clonal T-cell expansion. The paper covers the monotherapy dose-escalation part of the phase I ivuxolimab trial, which included N of about 50 patients.

Overall study outcomes, separate from this receptor: In the 0.1-3.0 mg/kg groups, partial responders were among the patients with the lowest normalized peripheral clonal expansion, particularly in CD8+ T cells. The antigen specificity of the peripheral T cells that underwent clonal expansion was not determined. Low levels of normalized T-cell clonal expansion were also seen in some patients who did not respond. At doses of 0.1 to 3.0 mg/kg, clonal expansion of both CD4+ and CD8+ blood T cells was observed from baseline to week 6. After ivuxolimab, expanded clones were on average more numerous among CD8+ T cells than among CD4+ T cells.

This clone has only a few counts. Its antigen is unknown. Base qualities are missing; no much larger clone stands one base away. CDR1 and CDR2, per the germline V gene (reference sequence), are PRHDT and FYEKMQ. From the cysteine through the phenylalanine, the CDR3 covers 14 amino acids. The kept DNA is CDR3 alone, 42 bases in frame from the first base. The junction shows trimming of 5 bases on V and 8 bases on J, and the gene matches do not reach 7 bases of it. Patients with autoimmune disease history or receiving systemic immunosuppression were excluded from the trial. Peripheral blood for TCR sequencing was drawn from every dose cohort at baseline, at cycle 4 day 1 and at cycle 7 day 1. The samples were taken from a phase I, first-in-human, multicenter, open-label dose-escalation trial of ivuxolimab. Adults with locally advanced or metastatic melanoma, renal cell carcinoma, hepatocellular carcinoma or head and neck squamous cell carcinoma were enrolled in the trial. Before TCR sequencing, CD4+ and CD8+ T cells were separately sorted from peripheral blood.

For sequencing of the TCRbeta CDR3 region, genomic DNA was extracted from the sorted cells. The immunoSEQ Assay was used for sequencing of TCRbeta CDR3 regions. What TCRdb holds here is the immuneACCESS table cut down to in-frame rearrangements. Part of the clones is not present; checked against another copy, under half of the missing clones reflect an unresolved V gene, and the others are unexplained. In this sample the table shows about 54,000 clones, around nine tenths of which occur a single time. The top ten hold roughly 1.3% of the sample. Sequences were derived from CD4+ or CD8+ T cells sorted from blood, sampled in a trial of the OX40 agonist ivuxolimab. The sequence came from an adult with an advanced solid tumor such as melanoma, head and neck, liver or kidney cancer. The sequence is built from TRBV13 and TRBJ2-4; 9 central nucleotides agree with TRBD1. CDR3 reads: CASSQGQGRDIQYF. The DNA sequence follows: TGTGCCAGCAGCCAAGGACAGGGGAGGGACATTCAGTACTTC.